One sample yielded the 13 T cell receptor beta chains listed below, sequenced in a study of shared T cell receptors in the human thymus. Sequenced by immunoSEQ multiplex PCR; TCRdb stores in-frame clones only, minus some. The table records fewer than 700,000 clones, approximately 88% of them present only once. The data also belong to a second study, concerning human thymus T cells.

Sample: thymocytes. The receptors here all came from a boy under three years old with a congenital heart defect.

This chain connects TRBV11-2 to TRBJ2-5; D perhaps matches TRBD1 (6 bases). CDR3 length: 15 residues. CDR1 SGHAT and CDR2 FQNNGV come from the germline V gene. Trimming cost V 5 bases and J 1 base, with 14 bases left between them. The CDR3 is CASSPSDRPQETQYF. The DNA of the CDR3 is TGTGCCAGCAGCCCAAGCGACAGGCCCCAAGAGACCCAGTACTTC.

V gene TRBV7-8 combines with J gene TRBJ2-7; 8 bases agree with TRBD1. V lost 4 bases, J lost 0 bases, and 14 bases stayed unmatched. Germline CDR1 and CDR2: SGHVS and FQNEAQ. The CDR3 totals 18 residues. CDR3 protein: CASSSRIRTGILSYEQYF. The CDR3 region has the DNA TGTGCCAGCAGCTCGAGAATACGGACAGGGATACTCTCCTACGAGCAGTACTTC.

This clone showed up just once. V usage is TRBV29-1 and J usage is TRBJ2-6; a possible D gene is TRBD1 (6 bases). CDR3 size: 15 residues. Germline V lookup: CDR1 SQVTM, CDR2 ANQGSEA. Trimming stripped 4 bases from V and 0 bases from J, with 10 bases between. DNA for the CDR3: TGCAGCGTTGTGGGGGCGGGCTCTGGGGCCAACGTCCTGACTTTC. Protein: CSVVGAGSGANVLTF. The full variable domain, its missing parts supplied by reference TRBV29-1 and TRBJ2-6, is SAVISQKPSRDICQRGTSLTIQCQVDSQVTMMFWYRQQPGQSLTLIATANQGSEATYESGFVIDKFPISRPNLTFSTLTVSNMSPEDSSIYLCSVVGAGSGANVLTFGAGSRLTVL.

Notes on this clone: Other DNA sequences in the same sample also yield this CDR3. This chain links TRBV30 with TRBJ1-5; D is unclear. The CDR3 runs to 13 residues. Germline CDR1 reads GTSNPN; CDR2 reads SVGIG (reference sequence). The V gene lost 3 bases and the J gene lost 3 bases, with 9 bases spanning the gap. The CDR3 bases are TGTGCCTGGAGCCCGGGGTCCAATCAGCCCCAGCATTTT. This encodes CAWSPGSNQPQHF.

V gene TRBV18 combines with J gene TRBJ2-1; 7 positions match TRBD1. The V gene's germline CDR1 is KGHSH and CDR2 LQKENI. The length of the CDR3 is 17 residues. With 2 bases clipped from V and 0 bases from J, the junction kept 7 bases outside the gene matches. CDR3 loop: CASSPSGQRSSYNEQFF. The CDR3 DNA follows: TGTGCCAGCTCACCATCGGGACAGCGTAGCTCCTACAATGAGCAGTTCTTC. The whole variable domain, filled in from reference TRBV18 and TRBJ2-1, reads NAGVMQNPRHLVRRRGQEARLRCSPMKGHSHVYWYRQLPEEGLKFMVYLQKENIIDESGMPKERFSAEFPKEGPSILRIQQVVRGDSAAYFCASSPSGQRSSYNEQFFGPGTRLTVL.

This clone was picked up one time. The V gene is TRBV4-3, the J gene TRBJ2-3; 10 nucleotides agree with TRBD2. V gave up 0 bases and J gave up 3 bases; unmatched junction bases: 12. The germline gives CDR1 LGHNA, CDR2 YSLEER. This CDR3 has 19 residues. The CDR3 loop reads CASSQDPREREGRTDTQYF. In DNA form, the CDR3 reads TGCGCCAGCAGCCAAGATCCGAGGGAGCGGGAGGGGAGGACAGATACGCAGTATTTT.

This clone was seen more than once but under ten times. J is TRBJ2-7 and V is TRBV15, with 9 bases lining up with TRBD1. The J segment lost 9 bases and the V segment lost 4 bases, leaving 10 bases of the junction unmatched. This CDR3 region has 14 residues. Looked up from germline, CDR1 is LNHNV and CDR2 is YYDKDF (reference sequence). CDR3 protein: CATSKDRGTSVQYF. The DNA for the CDR3 is TGTGCCACCAGCAAGGACAGGGGAACATCGGTGCAGTACTTC. Full variable domain (outside the CDR3, taken from reference TRBV15 and TRBJ2-7): DAMVIQNPRYQVTQFGKPVTLSCSQTLNHNVMYWYQQKSSQAPKLLFHYYDKDFNNEADTPDNFQSRRPNTSFCFLDIRSPGLGDTAMYLCATSKDRGTSVQYFGPGTRLTVT.

This chain connects TRBV5-6 to TRBJ2-7; unclear D gene. With 0 bases removed from V and 3 bases from J, the gap between germline ends came to 16 bases. Germline lookup yields CDR1 SGHDT and CDR2 YYEEEE. The CDR3 has 16 amino acids. The CDR3 loop reads CASSLARLHGYYEQYF. Written as DNA, the CDR3 is TGTGCCAGCAGCTTGGCCAGACTGCATGGATACTACGAGCAGTACTTC.

V is TRBV9 and J is TRBJ2-2; 10 nucleotides match TRBD2. Germline V CDR1 and CDR2: SGDLS, YYNGEE. The CDR3 contains 16 residues. The trim removed 4 bases at V and 6 bases at J, leaving 9 bases unmatched. The DNA for the CDR3 is TGTGCCAGCAGCCCGGAGAGCGGGAGGGGGTCCGGGGAGCTGTTTTTT. Translated: CASSPESGRGSGELFF.

CDR3 in DNA: TGTGCCAGCAGCGCAGGTTTTCAAGAGACCCAGTACTTC. It yields the protein CASSAGFQETQYF. The chain employs TRBV14 and TRBJ2-5; D is uncertain. V was pared by 5 bases and J by 2 bases, with 9 bases between. Germline CDR1 and CDR2: SGHDN and FVKESK. The CDR3 is 13 amino acids.

The chain is built from TRBV5-1 and TRBJ2-7, with TRBD1 matching over 10 bases. In germline, CDR1 is SGHRS, CDR2 YFSETQ. The V gene end was trimmed by 5 bases and the J gene end by 5 bases; junction bases not matched to a gene: 10. CDR3 length: 15 residues. The CDR3 loop is CASSWDRGEIHEQYF. The DNA for the CDR3 is TGCGCCAGCAGTTGGGACAGGGGAGAAATTCACGAGCAGTACTTC.

The rearrangement uses TRBV5-6 and TRBJ2-1; D unresolved. Trimming took 1 base from V and 4 from J, leaving 9 bases between them. Germline V gene lookup returns CDR1 SGHDT and CDR2 YYEEEE. This CDR3 comprises 14 residues. CDR3: CASSLTLGYNEQFF. DNA of the CDR3: TGTGCCAGCAGCTTGACCCTAGGTTACAATGAGCAGTTCTTC.

The chain combines TRBV28 with TRBJ1-5; perhaps TRBD1 as D (6 bases). CDR1 is MDHEN and CDR2 is SYDVKM in the germline V gene. CDR3 length: 15 residues. V lost 8 bases and J lost 2, with 16 bases in between. In DNA, the CDR3 is TGTGCCAGCCACAAGGGGCAGGGGCGCAATCAGCCCCAGCATTTT. The encoded protein is CASHKGQGRNQPQHF.